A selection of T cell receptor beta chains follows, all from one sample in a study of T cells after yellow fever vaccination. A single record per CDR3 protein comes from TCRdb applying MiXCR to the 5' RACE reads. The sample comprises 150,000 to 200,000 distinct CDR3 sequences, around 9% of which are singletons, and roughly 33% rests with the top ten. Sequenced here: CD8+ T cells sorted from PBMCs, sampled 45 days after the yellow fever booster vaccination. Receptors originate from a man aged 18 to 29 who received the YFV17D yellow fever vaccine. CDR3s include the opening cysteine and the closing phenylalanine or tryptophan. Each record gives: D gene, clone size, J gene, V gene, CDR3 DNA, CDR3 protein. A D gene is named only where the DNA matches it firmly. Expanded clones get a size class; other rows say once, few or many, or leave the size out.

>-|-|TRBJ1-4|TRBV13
TGTGCCAGCAGCTTGGGGGGAAGTGAAAAACTGTTTTTT
CASSLGGSEKLFF
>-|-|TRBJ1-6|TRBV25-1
TGTGCCAGCAGTGAGAGAGGAAGCCTCCCGCATTCACCCCTCCACTTT
CASSERGSLPHSPLHF
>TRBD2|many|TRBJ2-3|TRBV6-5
TGTGCCAGCAGTTCCCTAGCGGGGAGCACAGATACGCAGTATTTT
CASSSLAGSTDTQYF
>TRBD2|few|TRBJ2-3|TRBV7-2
TGTGCCAGCAGCTTACTCGGGGGGGCCGGAGATACGCAGTATTTT
CASSLLGGAGDTQYF
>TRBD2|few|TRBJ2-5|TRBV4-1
TGCGCCAGCAGCCCCCGATCGGCGGGGGGGTACCAAGAGACCCAGTACTTC
CASSPRSAGGYQETQYF
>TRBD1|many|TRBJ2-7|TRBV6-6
TGTGCCAGCCCAGTCGAGACAGGGGCCACGTTCTCCTACGAGCAGTACTTC
CASPVETGATFSYEQYF
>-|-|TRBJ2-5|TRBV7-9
TGTGCCAGCAGCGCTGACAGGTCACAAGGGTGGACCCAGTACTTC
CASSADRSQGWTQYF
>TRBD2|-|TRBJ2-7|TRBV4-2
TGTGCCAGCAGCGACCATAGCGGGAGCTCCTACGAGCAGTACTTC
CASSDHSGSSYEQYF
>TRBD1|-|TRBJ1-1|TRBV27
TGTGCCAGCAGTTTGGGGACAGGGGCCGCTGCTTTCTTT
CASSLGTGAAAFF
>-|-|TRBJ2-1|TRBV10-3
TGTGCCATCACTGAGGAAGTAACCAATGAGCAGTTCTTC
CAITEEVTNEQFF
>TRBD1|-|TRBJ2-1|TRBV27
TGTGCCAGCAGCAACAGGGGAAGGCACAATGAGCAGTTCTTC
CASSNRGRHNEQFF
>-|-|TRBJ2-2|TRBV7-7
TGTGCTAGCAGCCCCCGTGAGGGGGCGAACACCGGGGAGCTGTTTTTT
CASSPREGANTGELFF
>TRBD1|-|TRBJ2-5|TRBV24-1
TGTGCCACCAGTGATCCGGGACAGGGAGAGACCCAGTACTTC
CATSDPGQGETQYF
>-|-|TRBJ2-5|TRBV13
TGTGCCAGCAGCCCAACAGGGGTTTTTACCCTTGGGGGGAAAAAGACCCAGTACTTC
CASSPTGVFTLGGKKTQYF
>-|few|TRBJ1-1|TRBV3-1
TGTGCCAGCAGCCAAACGGAGGTGAACACTGAAGCTTTCTTT
CASSQTEVNTEAFF
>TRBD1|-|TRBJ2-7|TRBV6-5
TGTGCCAGCAATTTAGCCCGGACAGGGGGCGGTGAGCAGTACTTC
CASNLARTGGGEQYF
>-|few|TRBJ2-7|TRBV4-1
TGCGCCAGCAGCCAAGAACGACCCCAAAGCCTGTACTTC
CASSQERPQSLYF
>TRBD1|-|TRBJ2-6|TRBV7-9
TGTGCCAGCAGCTTAACTGCTACAGGGGTCTCTGGGGCCAACGTCCTGACTTTC
CASSLTATGVSGANVLTF
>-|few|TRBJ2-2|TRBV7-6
TGTGCCAGCAGCCACAGGGAGAACGGGGAGCTGTTTTTT
CASSHRENGELFF
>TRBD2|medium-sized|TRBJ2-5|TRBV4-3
TGCGCCAGCAGCCAAGAGCGGGGGGGCCAAGAGACCCAGTACTTC
CASSQERGGQETQYF
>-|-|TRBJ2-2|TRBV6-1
TGTGCCAGCAGTGAAGCACCCCAGGGGCGGTCCACCGGGGAGCTGTTTTTT
CASSEAPQGRSTGELFF
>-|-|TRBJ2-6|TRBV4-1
TGCGCCAGCAGCTTTCCAGGGGCTGGGGCCAACGTCCTGACTTTC
CASSFPGAGANVLTF
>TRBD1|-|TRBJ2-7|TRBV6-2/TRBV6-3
TGTGCCAGCAGTCCGGGGTACAGGGGTACCTACGAGCAGTACTTC
CASSPGYRGTYEQYF
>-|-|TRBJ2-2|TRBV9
TGTGCCAGCGGGGGTCCCACCGGGGAGCTGTTTTTT
CASGGPTGELFF
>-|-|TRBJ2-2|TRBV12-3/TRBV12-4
TGTGCCTGGAGCGACGGGGGTAGCACCGGGGAGCTGTTTTTT
CAWSDGGSTGELFF
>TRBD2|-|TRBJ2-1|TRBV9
TGTGCCAGCAGCGCCGGGACTAGCGGGGACCCGGAGCAGTTCTTC
CASSAGTSGDPEQFF
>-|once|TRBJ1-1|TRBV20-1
TGCAGTGCTAGGGGCACAGCGAACACTGAAGCTTTCTTT
CSARGTANTEAFF
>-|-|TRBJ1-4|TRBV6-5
TGTGCCAGCAGTTACTCTACTTCGGGGGAAAAACTGTTTTTT
CASSYSTSGEKLFF
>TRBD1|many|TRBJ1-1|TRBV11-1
TGTGCCAGCAGCCCCCTGACAGGGCATAGTGAAGCTTTCTTT
CASSPLTGHSEAFF
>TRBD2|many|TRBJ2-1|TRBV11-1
TGTGCCAGCAGCTCACCAAGGCCCGGGACAGATCTAGCGGGGACTTACAATGAGCAGTTCTTC
CASSSPRPGTDLAGTYNEQFF
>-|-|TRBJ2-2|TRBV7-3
TGTGCCAGCAGCTTATATCCCGTACCTAACACCGGGGAGCTGTTTTTT
CASSLYPVPNTGELFF
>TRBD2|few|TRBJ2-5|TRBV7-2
TGTGCCAGCAGCTTATACTTGCGGGGGAGCGGGGAGACCCAGTACTTC
CASSLYLRGSGETQYF
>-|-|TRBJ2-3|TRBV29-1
TGCAGCGTTGAAGGGGGAACCCCCGAAAAGCGGTTCAAAAGCACAGATACGCAGTATTTT
CSVEGGTPEKRFKSTDTQYF
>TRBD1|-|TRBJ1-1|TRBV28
TGTGCCAGCAGTTTATCCAGTCGTCCCGGGACAGGGGACACTGAAGCTTTCTTT
CASSLSSRPGTGDTEAFF
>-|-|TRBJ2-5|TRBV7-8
TGTGCCAGCAGCCCAGGGACAAGTGGCACACAAGAGACCCAGTACTTC
CASSPGTSGTQETQYF
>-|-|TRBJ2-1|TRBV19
TGTGCCAGTAGTAACTCGGGGAATGGGTACACTAGCCTCCATGAGCAGTTCTTC
CASSNSGNGYTSLHEQFF
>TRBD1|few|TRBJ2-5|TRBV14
TGTGCCAGCAGCCAAGGACAGGGATTTCGAGAGACCCAGTACTTC
CASSQGQGFRETQYF
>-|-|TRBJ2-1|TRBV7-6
TGTGCCAGCAGCTTAGCGCCTTCGGCAACGGGCCTTGAGCAGTTCTTC
CASSLAPSATGLEQFF
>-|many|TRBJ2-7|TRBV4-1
TGCGCCAGCAGCCAGACCGGGACGGGAATCTACGAGCAGTACTTC
CASSQTGTGIYEQYF
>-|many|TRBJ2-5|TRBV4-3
TGCGCCAGCAGCTTTCTCCGGGACAACCAAGAGACCCAGTACTTC
CASSFLRDNQETQYF
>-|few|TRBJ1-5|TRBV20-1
TGCAGTGCCTGGGCCGAATATAGCAATCAGCCCCAGCATTTT
CSAWAEYSNQPQHF
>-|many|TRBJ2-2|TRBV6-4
TGTGCCAGCAGTGAGACTAGCACCGGGGAGCTGTTTTTT
CASSETSTGELFF